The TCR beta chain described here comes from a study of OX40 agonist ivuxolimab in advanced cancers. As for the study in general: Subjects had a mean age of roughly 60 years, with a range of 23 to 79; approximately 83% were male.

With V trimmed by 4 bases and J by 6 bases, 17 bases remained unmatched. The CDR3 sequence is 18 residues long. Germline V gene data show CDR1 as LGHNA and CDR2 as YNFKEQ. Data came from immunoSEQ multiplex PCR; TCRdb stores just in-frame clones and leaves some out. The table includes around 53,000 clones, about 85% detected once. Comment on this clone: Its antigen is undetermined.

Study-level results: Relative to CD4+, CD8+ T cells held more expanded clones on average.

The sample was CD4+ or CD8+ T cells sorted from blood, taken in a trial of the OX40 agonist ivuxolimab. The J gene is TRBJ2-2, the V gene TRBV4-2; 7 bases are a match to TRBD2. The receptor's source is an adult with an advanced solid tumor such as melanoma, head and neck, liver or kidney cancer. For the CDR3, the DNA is TGTGCCAGCAGCCTACAATCGGGGGGACCCCTAACGGCCGGGGAGCTGTTTTTT. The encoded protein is CASSLQSGGPLTAGELFF.